These 10 T cell receptor delta chains were all obtained from the same sample, sequenced in a study of γδ T cells in repeated Plasmodium falciparum infection. Vgamma9/Vdelta2+ and Vdelta2-negative gammadelta T cells were flow-sorted from PBMC for bulk sequencing. TCRdb reanalysed the multiplex PCR reads with CATT. This sample carries some 100,000 delta-chain clones, roughly 1.4% of them seen once, and the ten largest clones take just under 9%. Input material: gamma-delta T cells from blood. These receptors were taken from a pool of human donors (malaria-infected and uninfected, not separated).

The chain uses TRDV2 and TRDJ1; a possible D gene is TRDD3 (5 bases). Because TCRdb records no J gene, it was assigned here through a match of the DNA to germline. The CDR3 extends over 16 amino acids. V lost 3 bases, J lost 0 bases, and 16 bases lay in between. Germline V CDR1 and CDR2: GEAIGNYY, EKD. The CDR3 DNA follows: TGTGCCTGTGACCCAGTGGGGACCGGGTACACCGATAAACTCATCTTT. Amino acid sequence: CACDPVGTGYTDKLIF.

This clone was observed many times. It differs at one base from a far larger clone, so likely a read error. The sample has other DNA sequences that encode this CDR3 too. The chain carries TRDV2 and TRDJ1; D gene uncertain. No J gene was available from TCRdb, and it was assigned here by a germline match of the DNA. CDR3 size: 16 residues. The germline gives CDR1 GEAIGNYY, CDR2 EKD. In DNA, the CDR3 is TGCGCCTGTGACACTTTAGGGGCCCGTTACACCGATAAACTCATCTTT. Translated: CACDTLGARYTDKLIF.

In its sample, this clone was seen a few times. The TCRdb protein comes from a much larger clone and disagrees with this DNA's translation at residue 9, likely due to a read error; the protein given here is derived from the DNA. The chain joins TRDV1 to TRDJ1; D possibly corresponds to TRDD2 (6 bases). As TCRdb names no J gene, one was assigned here on the basis of a DNA match to germline. The CDR3 is 21 amino acids. Germline CDR1 TSWWSYY, CDR2 QGS. Trimming cost V 1 base and J 1 base, with 28 bases left between them. The CDR3 DNA follows: TGTGCTCTTGGGGAACCTATTCCTATCCAGCGGGATGAAGGTCCCACCGATAAACTCATCTTT. Protein: CALGEPIPIQRDEGPTDKLIF.

This clone was observed many times. Distinct nucleotide sequences in the sample also encode this CDR3. The V call is TRDV3, the J call TRDJ1; 7 bases match TRDD3. The germline V gene has CDR1 TVYSNPD and CDR2 GDNSRS (reference sequence). CDR3 length: 14 residues. J was trimmed by 0 bases and V by 4 bases; bases with no gene match: 8. The CDR3 DNA sequence: TGTGCCTCTCAACTGGGGAGCCACACCGATAAACTCATCTTT. Its translation: CASQLGSHTDKLIF.

The genes are TRDV1 and TRDJ1; the D is unclear. Trimming left V 2 bases short and J 0 bases short, with 13 bases between. The CDR3 contains 16 residues. Germline loops: CDR1 TSWWSYY, CDR2 QGS. CDR3 in amino acids: CALGESSGPYTDKLIF. For the CDR3, the DNA is TGTGCTCTTGGGGAAAGCAGCGGCCCTTACACCGATAAACTCATCTTT.

Note on this clone: TCRdb's protein for this DNA is that of a much larger clone and differs from the translation at residue 18, likely a read error; the protein shown is the DNA translation. V is TRDV1 and J is TRDJ1; 10 bases match TRDD3. TCRdb does not report a J gene; here it was assigned by matching the DNA to germline references. The CDR3 sequence is 23 residues long. The germline CDR1 and CDR2 sequences are TSWWSYY and QGS. The V gene end was trimmed by 4 bases and the J gene end by 4 bases; junction bases not matched to a gene: 30. CDR3 protein: CALGVLPGPRKPTGGLFIDKLIF. The CDR3 coding sequence is TGTGCTCTTGGGGTCCTACCGGGTCCACGTAAACCCACTGGGGGATTATTCATCGATAAACTCATCTTT.

This clone has a count of ten or more. Other nucleotide sequences in the sample specify the same CDR3. The chain recombines TRDV1 with TRDJ1; 8 nucleotides match TRDD3. Germline V CDR1 and CDR2: TSWWSYY, QGS. This CDR3 comprises 19 residues. V was clipped by 2 bases and J by 7 bases; unmatched bases: 21. For the CDR3, the DNA is TGTGCTCTTGGGGAAGTGTTATCCGTGAGGGGATACCAGAAACTTAAACTCATCTTT. Translation: CALGEVLSVRGYQKLKLIF.

The table lists this clone with a few counts. A far more abundant clone sits one base away, making this likely a read error. The V gene is TRDV1, but the J gene lacks a call; the table calls TRDD3, which could not be checked here. The CDR3 is 18 residues long. Per germline, CDR1 TSWWSYY and CDR2 QGS. The CDR3: CALGEYTYVWVYTDKLIF. CDR3 coding DNA: TGTGCTCTTGGGGAATACACCTACGTTTGGGTTTACACCGATAAGCTCATCTTT.

Comments on this clone: The protein TCRdb gives is from a much larger clone and does not agree with this DNA's translation at residue 10, likely a read error; the protein shown here comes from the DNA. V and J are TRDV1 and TRDJ4; 13 bases line up with TRDD3. Germline assignment: CDR1 TSWWSYY and CDR2 QGS. The length of the CDR3 is 22 residues. The CDR3 sequence: CALGELANFTTGGYAPARPLIF. Written as DNA, the CDR3 is TGTGCTCTTGGGGAACTAGCCAATTTCACTACTGGGGGATACGCCCCGGCCAGACCCCTGATCTTC.

A word on this clone: The TCRdb protein, from a much larger clone, departs from this DNA's translation at residue 13, likely by read error; the protein shown derives from the DNA. This chain joins TRAV38-2/DV8 and TRDJ1, with 12 bases aligning to TRDD3. No J segment appears in TCRdb, so it was assigned here by matching the sequence to germline. V trimming: 5 bases; J trimming: 5 bases; junction bases outside the gene matches: 19. The germline V gene has CDR1 TSESDYY and CDR2 QEAYKQQN. The CDR3 is made up of 19 amino acids. CDR3 DNA: TGTGCTTATAGCGGGGTCGGCTACTGGGGGATACACACAAGGGATAAACTCATCTTT. Encoded protein: CAYSGVGYWGIHTRDKLIF.